This passage covers 25 T cell receptor beta chains from one sample sequenced in a study of OX40 agonist ivuxolimab in advanced cancers. The repertoire was sequenced with immunoSEQ multiplex PCR; TCRdb's copy has only in-frame clones and lacks some. The sample shows 150,000 to 190,000 clones, 85% to 95% of them seen only once. Source: CD4+ or CD8+ T cells sorted from blood, taken in a trial of the OX40 agonist ivuxolimab. Every receptor here comes from an adult with an advanced solid tumor such as melanoma, head and neck, liver or kidney cancer.

The genes are TRBV7-8 and TRBJ2-5, with 7 positions matching TRBD2. This CDR3 region has 13 residues. CDR1 and CDR2 from the germline V gene are SGHVS and FQNEAQ. With 2 bases clipped from V and 3 bases from J, the junction kept 0 bases outside the gene matches. CDR3 bases: TGTGCCAGCAGCTTACGGGGGGAAGAGACCCAGTACTTC. This gives the protein CASSLRGEETQYF.

The chain employs TRBV5-1 and TRBJ2-4; 8 nucleotides align to TRBD1. Germline CDR1 and CDR2: SGHRS and YFSETQ. V dropped 7 bases and J dropped 0; count of bases not matched to a gene: 9. The CDR3 contains 16 residues. The CDR3 coding sequence is TGCGCCAGCGCGACAGGGGACCAGATAGCCAAAAACATTCAGTACTTC. The encoded protein is CASATGDQIAKNIQYF.

The chain combines TRBV9 with TRBJ1-2; D uncertain. Germline-derived CDR1 and CDR2 are SGDLS and YYNGEE. This CDR3 comprises 15 residues. V lost 3 bases and J lost 6, with 18 bases in between. In nucleotides, the CDR3 is TGTGCCAGCAGCGCCCGGATGCACCCTCTCGATGGCTACACCTTC. This sequence encodes CASSARMHPLDGYTF.

This clone was seen a handful of times. The V and J genes are TRBV14 and TRBJ1-6; D is uncertain. The CDR3 loop spans 10 amino acids. Germline V lookup: CDR1 SGHDN, CDR2 FVKESK. The V and J ends lost 1 base and 14 bases respectively, with 3 bases between them. The CDR3 coding sequence is TGTGCCAGCAGCCAAGTGGCCCTCCACTTT. It specifies CASSQVALHF.

In this sample, this clone turned up once. V and J are TRBV7-9 and TRBJ2-3; the match to TRBD2 covers 10 bases. Trimming took 2 bases from V and 5 from J; bases not matched to a gene: 7. This CDR3 comprises 16 residues. CDR1 and CDR2 (germline): SEHNR, FQNEAQ (reference sequence). The CDR3 reads CASSLLSGGVGDTQYF. The DNA of the CDR3 is TGTGCCAGCAGCTTATTGAGCGGGGGGGTTGGAGATACGCAGTATTTT. Based on the CDR3 plus reference TRBV7-9 and TRBJ2-3, the full variable domain is DTGVSQNPRHKITKRGQNVTFRCDPISEHNRLYWYRQTLGQGPEFLTYFQNEAQLEKSRLLSDRFSAERPKGSFSTLEIQRTEQGDSAMYLCASSLLSGGVGDTQYFGPGTRLTVL.

This clone showed up just once. The chain is built from TRBV7-2 and TRBJ2-2, with D possibly TRBD2 on 6 matching bases. The germline CDR1 and CDR2 sequences are SGHTA and FQGNSA. This CDR3 spans 15 amino acids. The germline V and J ends were trimmed by 0 bases and 5 bases, with 10 bases remaining between them. CDR3 DNA: TGTGCCAGCAGCTTAGCCTACCGGGGGACCGGGGAGCTGTTTTTT. Encoded protein: CASSLAYRGTGELFF.

The chain links TRBV7-9 to TRBJ1-5; possibly TRBD1 for D (5 bases). The germline V and J ends were trimmed by 1 base and 1 base, with 14 bases remaining between them. The CDR3 has 17 residues. Germline V gives CDR1 SEHNR, CDR2 FQNEAQ (reference sequence). CDR3 protein: CASSLVVLQGSNQPQHF. DNA for the CDR3: TGTGCCAGCAGCTTAGTGGTTCTTCAGGGAAGCAATCAGCCCCAGCATTTT.

CDR3 coding DNA: TGCGCCAGCAGCTTGGGTGGGGGGCAAGAGACCCAGTACTTC. Its protein is CASSLGGGQETQYF. The chain employs TRBV5-1 and TRBJ2-5; TRBD2 is a possible D gene (6 bases). The CDR3 runs to 14 residues. V shed 0 bases and J shed 2 bases, with 8 bases lying between them. Germline CDR1 is SGHRS and CDR2 is YFSETQ.

The chain joins TRBV2 to TRBJ1-1; D is uncertain. The CDR3 has 13 residues. Germline V lookup: CDR1 SNHLY, CDR2 FYNNEI. Trimming stripped 6 bases from V and 3 bases from J, with 11 bases between. The CDR3 spells CASSRTAHTEAFF. CDR3 nucleotide sequence: TGTGCCAGCAGCCGGACCGCGCACACTGAAGCTTTCTTT.

The table lists this clone with a count of one. This rearrangement joins TRBV5-6 to TRBJ2-5; maybe TRBD2 (6 bases). The CDR3 has 15 amino acids. The V end was cut by 1 base, the J end by 2 bases, with 12 bases between. CDR1 is SGHDT and CDR2 is YYEEEE in the germline V gene. CDR3 DNA: TGTGCCAGCAGCTTGTTAATAAGCGGGCAAGAGACCCAGTACTTC. Translating gives CASSLLISGQETQYF.

The chain recombines TRBV10-3 with TRBJ2-5, with 9 bases identical to TRBD2. With V trimmed by 4 bases and J by 5 bases, 5 bases remained unmatched. This CDR3 comprises 14 residues. Germline V gene sequence: CDR1 ENHRY, CDR2 SYGVKD. The CDR3 reads CAISARSGGETQYF. CDR3 nucleotides: TGTGCCATCAGTGCCCGCAGCGGGGGGGAGACCCAGTACTTC.

CDR3 nucleotides: TGTGCCAGTGGGTCCAGGGGCCGAACCGGGGAGCTGTTTTTT. Translation: CASGSRGRTGELFF. This sequence joins TRBV7-2 and TRBJ2-2; maybe TRBD1 (6 bases). This CDR3 is built from 14 residues. Germline lookup yields CDR1 SGHTA and CDR2 FQGNSA. Trimming took 9 bases from V and 5 from J, leaving 16 bases between them.

This clone showed up just once. V and J are TRBV10-3 and TRBJ2-5; 8 bases align to TRBD1. V lost 2 bases and J lost 3; bases outside the gene matches: 5. In germline, CDR1 is ENHRY, CDR2 SYGVKD. The CDR3 covers 15 residues. In nucleotides, the CDR3 is TGTGCCATCAGTGAGGTGGCAGGGGGCGAAGAGACCCAGTACTTC. It is translated as CAISEVAGGEETQYF.

The V and J genes are TRBV25-1 and TRBJ1-4; 11 bases fit TRBD1. Germline assignment: CDR1 MGHDK and CDR2 SYGVNS. This CDR3 spans 14 amino acids. V shed 3 bases and J 8 bases; nucleotides not matched to a gene: 2. The CDR3 nucleotides are TGTGCCAGCAGTGAGGACAGGGGGCCAGAAAAACTGTTTTTT. Amino acid sequence: CASSEDRGPEKLFF. The whole variable domain, filled in from reference TRBV25-1 and TRBJ1-4, reads EADIYQTPRYLVIGTGKKITLECSQTMGHDKMYWYQQDPGMELHLIHYSYGVNSTEKGDLSSESTVSRIRTEHFPLTLESARPSHTSQYLCASSEDRGPEKLFFGSGTQLSVL.

In DNA form, the CDR3 reads TGTGCCATCAGTGCCCGCTTTAGCGGGGGGGCCGTGGATACGCAGTATTTT. Protein sequence: CAISARFSGGAVDTQYF. The chain couples TRBV10-3 to TRBJ2-3, with TRBD2 matching 11 bases. Germline CDR1 is ENHRY and CDR2 is SYGVKD. The CDR3 totals 17 residues. V dropped 4 bases and J dropped 6; count of bases not matched to a gene: 12.

The chain recombines TRBV4-2 with TRBJ1-1, with unresolved D. V lost 1 base, J lost 1 base, and 19 bases lay in between. Germline CDR1 LGHNA, CDR2 YNFKEQ. The CDR3 extends over 18 amino acids. The CDR3 region has the DNA TGTGCCAGCAGCCAAGGGGCCAGGAGGCAACGGGGGAACACTGAAGCTTTCTTT. The encoded protein is CASSQGARRQRGNTEAFF.

V usage is TRBV19 and J usage is TRBJ2-7; no firm D call. The CDR3 consists of 13 residues. Trimming shortened V by 3 bases and J by 2 bases, and 8 bases separated the two germline ends. Looked up from germline, CDR1 is LNHDA and CDR2 is SQIVND (reference sequence). CDR3 DNA: TGTGCCAGTAGTATTCTCAGGACCTACGAGCAGTACTTC. Protein sequence: CASSILRTYEQYF. Looking up the rest from reference TRBV19 and TRBJ2-7 gives the full variable domain: DGGITQSPKYLFRKEGQNVTLSCEQNLNHDAMYWYRQDPGQGLRLIYYSQIVNDFQKGDIAEGYSVSREKKESFPLTVTSAQKNPTAFYLCASSILRTYEQYFGPGTRLTVT.

V gene TRBV7-2 combines with J gene TRBJ1-5; tentative D call: TRBD1 (6 bases). The ends were cut back, 1 base at V and 5 bases at J, with 12 bases in the middle. Germline V CDR1 and CDR2: SGHTA, FQGNSA. This CDR3 spans 15 amino acids. CDR3 DNA sequence: TGTGCCAGCAGCTTAGAGGGGGGCTCTTATCAGCCCCAGCATTTT. Protein: CASSLEGGSYQPQHF.

This chain joins TRBV5-4 and TRBJ2-3; 11 bases fit TRBD2. The V segment lost 2 bases and the J segment 4 bases; nucleotides outside the gene matches: 3. The CDR3 runs 15 residues. Per germline, CDR1 SGHNT and CDR2 YYREEE (reference sequence). This CDR3 reads CASSFPSGGSDTQYF. The CDR3 DNA sequence: TGTGCCAGCAGCTTCCCTAGCGGGGGGTCAGATACGCAGTATTTT.

The rearrangement links TRBV11-3 to TRBJ2-5; 7 bases are shared with TRBD1. After removal of 5 bases from V and 1 base from J, the junction contained 4 bases not matched to a gene. Germline V gives CDR1 SGHNT, CDR2 YENEEA. This CDR3 has 14 amino acids. As DNA, the CDR3 is TGTGCCAGCAGCAGAGACAGGGTCCAAGAGACCCAGTACTTC. This sequence encodes CASSRDRVQETQYF.

The CDR3 DNA reads as TGTGCCAGTAGTATGGCAGGGCAAGGGGGTACGCAGTATTTT. Translation gives CASSMAGQGGTQYF. The J gene is TRBJ2-3, the V gene TRBV19; tentatively, D is TRBD1 (6 bases). This CDR3 is built from 14 residues. V shed 3 bases and J shed 8 bases, with 15 bases lying between them. Looked up from germline, CDR1 is LNHDA and CDR2 is SQIVND (reference sequence).

The chain joins TRBV18 to TRBJ2-3, with 11 bases lining up with TRBD2. The J segment lost 4 bases and the V segment lost 4 bases, leaving 10 bases of the junction unmatched. CDR3 length equals 17 residues. Germline V CDR1 and CDR2: KGHSH, LQKENI. CDR3 residues: CASSRYTSGSVPDTQYF. CDR3 nucleotide sequence: TGTGCCAGCTCACGTTACACTAGCGGGAGTGTTCCAGATACGCAGTATTTT.

The chain carries TRBV18 and TRBJ2-6; TRBD2 matches at 9 bases. Germline CDR1 reads KGHSH; CDR2 reads LQKENI. V gave up 5 bases and J gave up 8 bases; unmatched junction bases: 13. The CDR3 has 17 residues. CDR3 residues: CASSSNEGTSRPNVLTF. The CDR3 coding sequence is TGTGCCAGCTCATCCAACGAGGGGACTAGCAGGCCCAACGTCCTGACTTTC. Combining the CDR3 with reference TRBV18 and TRBJ2-6 gives the whole variable domain NAGVMQNPRHLVRRRGQEARLRCSPMKGHSHVYWYRQLPEEGLKFMVYLQKENIIDESGMPKERFSAEFPKEGPSILRIQQVVRGDSAAYFCASSSNEGTSRPNVLTFGAGSRLTVL.

This rearrangement joins TRBV9 to TRBJ2-1, with TRBD2 matching 10 bases. CDR3 size: 18 residues. Germline assignment: CDR1 SGDLS and CDR2 YYNGEE. The J segment lost 7 bases and the V segment lost 0 bases, leaving 13 bases of the junction unmatched. CDR3 residues: CASSVAGGAGGPGNEQFF. The CDR3 DNA sequence: TGTGCCAGCAGCGTAGCGGGTGGAGCGGGAGGGCCGGGGAATGAGCAGTTCTTC. Supplemented by reference TRBV9 and TRBJ2-1, the full variable domain reads DSGVTQTPKHLITATGQRVTLRCSPRSGDLSVYWYQQSLDQGLQFLIQYYNGEERAKGNILERFSAQQFPDLHSELNLSSLELGDSALYFCASSVAGGAGGPGNEQFFGPGTRLTVL.

The sample holds one count of this clone. The rearrangement links TRBV4-1 to TRBJ2-5, with TRBD2 identical over 7 bases. V shed 0 bases and J 1 base; nucleotides not matched to a gene: 5. The CDR3 totals 16 residues. Germline CDR1 MGHRA, CDR2 YSYEKL. The CDR3 loop reads CASSQDRGTTQETQYF. The CDR3 coding sequence is TGCGCCAGCAGCCAAGATCGAGGGACTACCCAAGAGACCCAGTACTTC.